These 6 T cell receptor beta chains came from one sample sequenced in a study of memory CD4+ T cells and cytomegalovirus serostatus. The data were produced by immunoSEQ multiplex PCR, yet TCRdb's version contains in-frame clones alone and is incomplete. The profile shows tens of thousands of clones, 82% of them singletons. Single viable CD3+CD4+CD8-CD45RO+ cells were sorted as the memory CD4+ T cells. Sequenced: memory CD4+ T cells from blood. The source is an adult in good health and CMV-seronegative. Some clones in this sample may be carry-over from other donors' samples.

V is TRBV18 and J is TRBJ1-1; the D is unclear. Germline V lookup: CDR1 KGHSH, CDR2 LQKENI. This CDR3 is built from 14 residues. Trimming removed 4 bases at V and 5 bases at J, with 14 bases between. The CDR3 coding sequence is TGTGCCAGCTCACACCCGGGCCGCCAGACTGAAGCTTTCTTT. Residues: CASSHPGRQTEAFF.

The CDR3 region is CASSLTGGIETQYF. DNA for the CDR3: TGTGCCAGCAGCTTAACGGGCGGGATCGAGACCCAGTACTTC. The chain joins TRBV7-8 to TRBJ2-5, with D tentatively TRBD2 (6 bases). Deletions cut 2 bases from V and 5 bases from J, with 12 bases between. In germline, CDR1 is SGHVS, CDR2 FQNEAQ. The CDR3 extends over 14 amino acids.

In this sample, this clone turned up a few times. This chain links TRBV29-1 with TRBJ2-3; D is uncertain. There are 10 residues in the CDR3. The V end lost 7 bases, the J end lost 5 bases, and 7 bases lay between the germline ends. Germline V gene sequence: CDR1 SQVTM, CDR2 ANQGSEA. CDR3 loop: CSEGVDTQYF. CDR3 sequence (DNA): TGCAGCGAAGGCGTAGATACGCAGTATTTT.

In its sample, this clone ranks as medium-sized. The rearrangement joins TRBV4-1 to TRBJ2-4; D may correspond to TRBD1 or TRBD2 (5 bases each). The CDR3 has 14 residues. Trimming pared 2 bases from V and 7 bases from J, leaving 12 bases between. Germline CDR1 MGHRA, CDR2 YSYEKL. This chain's CDR3 is CASSQLHGTNIQYF. In DNA form, the CDR3 reads TGCGCCAGCAGCCAACTGCATGGGACCAACATTCAGTACTTC.

V is TRBV5-1 and J is TRBJ1-4; no clear D. The CDR3 contains 16 residues. The ends were cut back, 4 bases at V and 3 bases at J, with 16 bases in the middle. Germline-derived CDR1 and CDR2 are SGHRS and YFSETQ. The DNA for the CDR3 is TGCGCCAGCAGCCCGTACATGGGTGCTTCTAATGAAAAACTGTTTTTT. It translates to CASSPYMGASNEKLFF.

V is TRBV4-1 and J is TRBJ2-5, with TRBD1 identical over 11 bases. J gave up 5 bases and V 1 base, and 6 bases lay outside the gene matches. The CDR3 consists of 16 residues. Germline V gene sequence: CDR1 MGHRA, CDR2 YSYEKL. The CDR3 region has the DNA TGCGCCAGCAGCCAAGGGAGGGACAGGGGGTGGGAGACCCAGTACTTC. Translation: CASSQGRDRGWETQYF.